This is a list of T cell receptor beta chains from one sample in a study of T cells in Graves' hyperthyroidism and ophthalmopathy. TCRdb reprocessed the multiplex PCR reads via MiXCR and lists one record per CDR3 protein. The sample lists about half a million distinct CDR3 sequences, less than 25% seen once, with more than 25% in the top ten. Sequenced material: blood. These receptors all come from a man younger than 35 with Graves' hyperthyroidism. Both conserved end residues are part of each CDR3. Each record gives: J gene, CDR3 length, V gene, D gene, clone size, CDR3 protein, CDR3 DNA. The D gene is left open where the match is weak. The size entry is marked missing in some rows and otherwise reads once, few, many or a size class.

TRBJ1-1 15 TRBV12-3/TRBV12-4 TRBD1 once CASSSNRDRATEAFF TGTGCCAGCAGTTCCAATAGGGACAGGGCCACTGAAGCTTTCTTT
TRBJ2-7 17 TRBV6-4 NA many CASSTPEGLTWEDEQYF TGTGCCAGCAGTACCCCTGAGGGCCTTACGTGGGAAGACGAGCAGTACTTC
TRBJ1-2 12 TRBV25-1 NA NA CASRGVSYGYTF TGTGCCAGCAGGGGGGTCTCCTATGGCTACACCTTC
TRBJ1-6 14 TRBV30 NA NA CAWIRPAEDSPLHF TGTGCCTGGATTCGCCCCGCGGAAGACTCACCCCTCCACTTT
TRBJ2-7 15 TRBV20-1 TRBD1 NA CSASYTGTAAYEQYF TGCAGTGCTTCCTACACCGGGACAGCAGCCTACGAGCAGTACTTC
TRBJ2-7 12 TRBV20-1 TRBD1 many CSGRQGSDEQYF TGCAGTGGAAGACAGGGTTCCGACGAGCAGTACTTC
TRBJ2-7 14 TRBV20-1 TRBD1 many CSANHRGEVYEQYF TGCAGTGCTAATCACAGGGGAGAGGTCTACGAGCAGTACTTC
TRBJ2-7 14 TRBV12-3/TRBV12-4 NA NA CASSFGGPNYEQYF TGTGCCAGCAGTTTTGGGGGGCCGAACTACGAGCAGTACTTC
TRBJ2-2 14 TRBV7-8 NA few CATTVRFSTGELFF TGTGCCACTACCGTACGGTTTAGCACCGGGGAGCTGTTTTTT
TRBJ1-1 13 TRBV12-3/TRBV12-4 NA many CASSSGLFTEAFF TGTGCCAGCAGTTCAGGGTTATTCACTGAAGCTTTCTTT
TRBJ1-1 13 TRBV15 NA few CATSVRVNTEAFF TGTGCCACCAGCGTCCGCGTGAACACTGAAGCTTTCTTT
TRBJ2-7 14 TRBV20-1 NA NA CSARSLTDSYEQYF TGCAGTGCTAGAAGCCTGACAGACTCCTACGAGCAGTACTTC
TRBJ2-7 14 TRBV6-1 TRBD1 few CASSRDRALHEQYF TGTGCCAGCTCCCGGGACAGGGCCCTCCACGAGCAGTACTTC
TRBJ1-4 16 TRBV28 NA NA CASSPHPDRINEKLFF TGTGCCAGCAGTCCTCACCCAGACAGAATCAATGAAAAACTGTTTTTT
TRBJ1-1 14 TRBV28 TRBD1 many CASSPEDRVTEAFF TGTGCCAGCAGTCCAGAGGACAGGGTAACTGAAGCTTTCTTT
TRBJ2-7 13 TRBV15 NA NA CATSREGAREQYF TGTGCCACCAGCAGAGAGGGGGCGAGGGAGCAGTACTTC
TRBJ2-5 15 TRBV20-1 TRBD2 few CSARDRSGGQETQYF TGCAGTGCTAGAGATCGTAGCGGGGGACAAGAGACCCAGTACTTC
TRBJ2-7 18 TRBV7-2 NA NA CASSLPKGRANLAYEQYF TGTGCCAGCAGCTTACCTAAAGGAAGGGCCAATCTAGCCTACGAGCAGTACTTC
TRBJ2-7 13 TRBV20-1 TRBD1 many CSARWDSLYEQYF TGCAGTGCTAGATGGGACAGCCTCTACGAGCAGTACTTC
TRBJ2-5 14 TRBV6-5 NA many CASRTSGERETQYF TGTGCCAGCAGGACCTCTGGAGAAAGAGAGACCCAGTACTTC
TRBJ1-1 14 TRBV6-1 NA many CASSELSSAIEAFF TGTGCCAGCAGTGAATTATCCAGCGCTATTGAAGCTTTCTTT
TRBJ1-1 13 TRBV10-3 TRBD1 NA CAIRAGTGEKTFF TGTGCCATCAGGGCCGGGACAGGGGAGAAAACTTTCTTT
TRBJ1-1 15 TRBV12-5 TRBD1 NA CASGQPGGTQTEAFF TGTGCTAGTGGTCAGCCAGGGGGGACTCAAACTGAAGCTTTCTTT
TRBJ1-3 15 TRBV5-1 NA many CASSLDGGNGNTIYF TGCGCCAGCAGCTTGGACGGGGGGAACGGAAACACCATATATTTT
TRBJ2-5 15 TRBV5-6 TRBD2 many CASSRGGSSQETQYF TGTGCCAGCAGCCGCGGGGGGTCTAGCCAAGAGACCCAGTACTTC
TRBJ1-5 17 TRBV19 NA NA CASSIGWEGSGDQPQHF TGTGCCAGTAGTATAGGGTGGGAAGGATCCGGGGATCAGCCCCAGCATTTT
TRBJ2-5 15 TRBV5-1 NA NA CASSLEGQGYETQYF TGCGCCAGCAGCTTGGAGGGCCAGGGTTACGAGACCCAGTACTTC
TRBJ1-1 10 TRBV12-5 NA many CARPNTEAFF TGTGCTAGGCCGAACACTGAAGCTTTCTTT
TRBJ2-5 16 TRBV20-1 TRBD2 NA CSARRLNSGTKETQYF TGCAGTGCCAGAAGACTGAACAGCGGGACCAAAGAGACCCAGTACTTC
TRBJ1-1 12 TRBV20-1 NA many CSAKGGDTEAFF TGCAGTGCCAAAGGAGGGGACACTGAAGCTTTCTTT
TRBJ1-6 14 TRBV29-1 TRBD1 few CSVGGQGNNSPLHF TGCAGCGTCGGAGGACAGGGCAATAATTCACCCCTCCACTTT
TRBJ1-5 15 TRBV20-1 TRBD1 many CSASTRDRDGKPQHF TGCAGTGCTAGTACCAGGGACAGGGACGGGAAGCCCCAGCATTTT
TRBJ1-5 14 TRBV20-1 TRBD1 many CSANKGTANQPQHF TGCAGTGCCAATAAAGGGACAGCGAATCAGCCCCAGCATTTT
TRBJ1-3 14 TRBV5-1 TRBD1 NA CASSFGQAGHTIYF TGCGCCAGCAGCTTCGGACAGGCAGGGCACACCATATATTTT
TRBJ2-7 14 TRBV6-2/TRBV6-3 TRBD2 many CASRASGDSYEQYF TGTGCCAGCAGGGCTAGCGGAGACTCCTACGAGCAGTACTTC
TRBJ2-7 15 TRBV2 NA many CASSVEQGLSYEQYF TGTGCCAGCAGTGTAGAACAGGGATTGTCCTACGAGCAGTACTTC
TRBJ2-7 13 TRBV30 NA many CAWSGGRRYEQYF TGTGCCTGGAGCGGGGGGCGACGCTACGAGCAGTACTTC
TRBJ2-7 16 TRBV12-3/TRBV12-4 TRBD1 NA CASSLRTGHLNYEQYF TGTGCCAGCAGTTTAAGGACAGGCCATTTAAACTACGAGCAGTACTTC
TRBJ2-2 16 TRBV24-1 TRBD1 many CATSDRRQGSTGELFF TGTGCCACCAGTGATCGGAGACAGGGGTCGACCGGGGAGCTGTTTTTT
TRBJ2-4 15 TRBV6-1 NA few CASSDPDRSVNIQYF TGTGCCAGCAGTGATCCCGACAGGTCGGTTAACATTCAGTACTTC
TRBJ2-5 16 TRBV12-3/TRBV12-4 TRBD1 NA CASSRGQVGSQETQYF TGTGCCAGCAGCCGCGGACAGGTCGGTTCCCAAGAGACCCAGTACTTC